This TCR beta chain was observed in a study of blood T cell repertoires in COVID-19 (dated by TCRdb to 2019 to 2021). About the study as a whole: Collaborator samples came from the United States, Italy and Spain and covered acute and convalescent phases of COVID-19. The material from the prospective study consisted of cDNA or gDNA derived from T cells, B-cell-depleted T cells, or PBMCs. Subjects who had been exposed to COVID-19, were actively infected with it, or had recovered from it provided the deeply sampled blood TCRbeta repertoires that made up the dataset. A freely available public database, intended as a resource for researchers studying the immune response to SARS-CoV-2, is where the repertoires were released. Samples came from the ongoing ImmuneRACE study (first 160 participants) plus 1,254 subjects from 6 global collaborators. Nearly every sample came with metadata listing a de-identified subject ID, COVID-19 status, age in years and sex. Where available, HLA class I and class II types were obtained from metadata supplied by the sample provider rather than from assay-based typing. General study outcomes and caveats: How much clinical and demographic metadata was included differed by source and by participant, and the metadata was provided uncurated.

The immunoSEQ Assay, a bias-controlled multiplex PCR, was used to amplify TCRbeta CDR3 regions from genomic DNA. The study's own analysis went as follows. Nucleated cell counts per sample were estimated from amplification of reference gene primers within the assay. Sequence reads were collapsed and filtered to measure the absolute abundance of every unique TCRbeta CDR3 rearrangement. For each sample, productive Simpson clonality was calculated as the square root of Simpson's diversity index over productive rearrangements. The source is immuneACCESS, and TCRdb retained only in-frame sequences with V and J called. Part of the clones is not carried over; for the studies checked, unresolved V genes explain less than half of this, and the remainder is unexplained. V, J and clone size are taken as reported in that table, and D and trimming were inferred from the DNA itself. In this sample the table shows about 140,000 clones, about 80% of which occur a single time. The ten top clones hold 16% of the sample.

Whole blood was collected in K2EDTA tubes by collaborating institutions according to the institutions' own protocols. For TCRbeta analysis, collaborators shipped samples as frozen whole blood, isolated PBMCs, or DNA extracted from either of those sample types. V is pruned by 8 bases and J by 4 bases, leaving 5 bases of the junction without a gene match. The CDR3 measures 12 amino acids from cysteine to valine. Just CDR3 DNA is preserved here, 36 bases in frame from base 1. CDR1 and CDR2 are read off the germline V gene as MNHEY and SVGAGI. For this clone: No cognate antigen has been identified for it. Qualities for individual bases were not recorded, and no much larger clone is one base off.

The material sequenced was peripheral blood. The TCR comes from a middle-aged man with acute or convalescent COVID-19. The chain is assembled from TRBV6-5 and TRBJ2-7; 7 bases in the junction line up with TRBD1. The bases are TGTGCCAGCGGAAGGACAGGTTACGAGCAGTACGTC. This gives the protein CASGRTGYEQYV.